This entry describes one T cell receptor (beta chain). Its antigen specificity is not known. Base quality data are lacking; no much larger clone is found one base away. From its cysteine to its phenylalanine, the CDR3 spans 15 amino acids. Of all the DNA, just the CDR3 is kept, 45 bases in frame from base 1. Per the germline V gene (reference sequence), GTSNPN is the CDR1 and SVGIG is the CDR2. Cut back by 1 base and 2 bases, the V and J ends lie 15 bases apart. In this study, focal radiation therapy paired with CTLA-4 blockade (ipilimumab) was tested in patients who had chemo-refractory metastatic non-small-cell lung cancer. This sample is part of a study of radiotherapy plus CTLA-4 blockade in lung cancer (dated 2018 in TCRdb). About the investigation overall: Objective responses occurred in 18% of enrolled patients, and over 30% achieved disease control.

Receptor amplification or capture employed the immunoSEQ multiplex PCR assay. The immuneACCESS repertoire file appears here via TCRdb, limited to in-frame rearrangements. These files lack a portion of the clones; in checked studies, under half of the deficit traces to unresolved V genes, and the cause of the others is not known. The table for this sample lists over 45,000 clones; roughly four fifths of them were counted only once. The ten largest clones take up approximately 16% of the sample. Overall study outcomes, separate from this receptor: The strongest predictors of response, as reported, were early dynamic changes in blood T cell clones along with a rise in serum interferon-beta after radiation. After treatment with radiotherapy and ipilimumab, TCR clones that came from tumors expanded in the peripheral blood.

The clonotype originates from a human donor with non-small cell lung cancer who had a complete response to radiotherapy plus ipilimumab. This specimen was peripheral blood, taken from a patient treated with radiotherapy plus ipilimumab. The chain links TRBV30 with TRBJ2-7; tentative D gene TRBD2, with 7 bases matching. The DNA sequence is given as TGTGCCTGGAGTGGGGGGCGGGGGTACACCTACGAGCAGTACTTC. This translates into CAWSGGRGYTYEQYF.